Shown below are 20 T cell receptor beta chains from a single sample sequenced in a study of blood T cell repertoires in COVID-19. This table comes from immunoSEQ multiplex PCR, and its TCRdb copy is limited to in-frame clones, with some not included. The data show 200,000 or so clones, about 85% seen once. The material sequenced was peripheral blood. The receptors were gathered from a man in his 70s with active or convalescent COVID-19.

The chain uses TRBV9 and TRBJ1-1; a weak D match, TRBD1 (6 bases). Deletions cut 3 bases from V and 2 bases from J, with 14 bases between. This CDR3 has 15 amino acids. Germline V gene sequence: CDR1 SGDLS, CDR2 YYNGEE. CDR3 sequence reads: CASSADRTGNTEAFF. The CDR3 DNA sequence: TGTGCCAGCAGCGCCGACAGGACTGGAAACACTGAAGCTTTCTTT.

This chain connects TRBV27 to TRBJ1-5; the D is unclear. Trimming pared 2 bases from V and 4 bases from J, leaving 9 bases between. Germline values: CDR1 MNHEY, CDR2 SMNVEV (reference sequence). This CDR3 is built from 14 residues. In DNA, the CDR3 is TGTGCCAGCAGTTTAATAGGGAGAAATCAGCCCCAGCATTTT. This sequence encodes CASSLIGRNQPQHF.

V is TRBV19 and J is TRBJ2-7; maybe TRBD2 (6 bases). Trimming removed 0 bases at V and 3 bases at J, with 12 bases between. CDR3 size: 15 residues. The germline gives CDR1 LNHDA, CDR2 SQIVND (reference sequence). Here the CDR3 reads CASSIDGSGVYEQYF. The CDR3, as DNA: TGTGCCAGTAGTATAGATGGGTCGGGGGTCTACGAGCAGTACTTC.

The chain couples TRBV6-5 to TRBJ1-2; the D gene is possibly TRBD1 (6 bases). V was shortened by 7 bases and J by 8 bases, with 14 bases between the two germline ends. CDR3 length: 12 amino acids. Per germline, CDR1 MNHEY and CDR2 SVGAGI. CDR3 nucleotide sequence: TGTGCCAGCACGCCGGGACAAGGCGGCTACACCTTC. Protein: CASTPGQGGYTF.

The chain links TRBV21-1 to TRBJ2-7; the table names TRBD2, a call not compared with the DNA. TRBV21-1 is a known pseudogene. CDR3 length: 19 amino acids. The CDR3 reads CAWTKKGRLADRQIYEQYF. In DNA form, the CDR3 reads TGTGCCTGGACAAAAAAAGGAAGGCTAGCGGACCGTCAAATCTACGAGCAGTACTTC.

The chain links TRBV6-2 or TRBV6-3 to TRBJ1-1; D ambiguous. V lost 5 bases and J lost 0, with 13 bases in between. Germline CDR1 and CDR2: MNHEY and SVGEGT. The CDR3 is 15 amino acids. CDR3 sequence (DNA): TGTGCCAGCAGTCACCGAGGGCTCATGAACACTGAAGCTTTCTTT. This encodes CASSHRGLMNTEAFF.

This clone occurred once. This chain links TRBV28 with TRBJ1-6; weak D call: TRBD1 (5 bases). The V gene's germline CDR1 is MDHEN and CDR2 SYDVKM. This CDR3 has 14 residues. With 7 bases removed from V and 8 bases from J, the gap between germline ends came to 15 bases. The CDR3 DNA follows: TGTGCCAGCACCCCCACGACAGATTATTCACCCCTCCACTTT. It yields the protein CASTPTTDYSPLHF.

The CDR3 DNA follows: TGTGCCAGCAGACGAGGGACTAGCGGGAGTTTCTCTGGGGCCAACGTCCTGACTTTC. Amino acids: CASRRGTSGSFSGANVLTF. The chain employs TRBV7-9 and TRBJ2-6; TRBD2 agrees at 14 bases. With 6 bases clipped from V and 0 bases from J, the junction kept 7 bases outside the gene matches. Germline CDR1 is SEHNR and CDR2 is FQNEAQ (reference sequence). CDR3 length equals 19 residues. The full variable domain, completed using reference TRBV7-9 and TRBJ2-6, is DTGVSQNPRHKITKRGQNVTFRCDPISEHNRLYWYRQTLGQGPEFLTYFQNEAQLEKSRLLSDRFSAERPKGSFSTLEIQRTEQGDSAMYLCASRRGTSGSFSGANVLTFGAGSRLTVL.

The chain carries TRBV21-1 and TRBJ2-7; no DNA check was done on the table's D call, TRBD2. TRBV21-1 is given as a pseudogene. This CDR3 comprises 13 residues. The DNA of the CDR3 is TGTGCCAGCAGCAGCGGGATCCCCTACGAGCAGTACTTC. It encodes CASSSGIPYEQYF.

This chain uses TRBV11-2 with TRBJ2-1, with 16 bases fitting TRBD2. With 3 bases clipped from V and 11 bases from J, the junction kept 13 bases outside the gene matches. The CDR3 is made up of 18 amino acids. CDR1 and CDR2 from the germline V gene are SGHAT and FQNNGV. CDR3 DNA sequence: TGTGCCAGCAGCTTCGGGACTAGCGGGGGGGCTATTGTTCAGAAGCAGTTCTTC. This encodes CASSFGTSGGAIVQKQFF.

The rearrangement links TRBV5-1 to TRBJ2-1, with 7 nucleotides matching TRBD2. Trimming at V came to 4 bases and at J to 5 bases, leaving 6 bases not matched to a gene. There are 14 residues in the CDR3. CDR1 and CDR2 (germline): SGHRS, YFSETQ. CDR3 nucleotide sequence: TGCGCCAGCAGCAGTACTAGCGATCACAATGAGCAGTTCTTC. Translated: CASSSTSDHNEQFF.

This clone was counted a few times. Different DNA sequences within this sample yield the same CDR3. This sequence joins TRBV19 and TRBJ1-4; TRBD1 aligns across 7 bases. Trimming removed 4 bases from V and 0 bases from J; junction bases left unmatched: 2. In germline, CDR1 is LNHDA, CDR2 SQIVND (reference sequence). The CDR3 covers 15 residues. Written as DNA, the CDR3 is TGTGCCAGTAGTACCCAGGGGGCAACTAATGAAAAACTGTTTTTT. Translating gives CASSTQGATNEKLFF.

The gene calls are TRBV4-3 and TRBJ1-2; 7 positions agree with TRBD1. Trimming took 1 base from V and 2 from J; bases not matched to a gene: 4. The CDR3 contains 15 residues. Germline CDR1 is LGHNA and CDR2 is YSLEER. The CDR3 here is CASSQGWTGNYGYTF. The CDR3 nucleotides read TGCGCCAGCAGCCAAGGGTGGACAGGAAACTATGGCTACACCTTC.

CDR3 in DNA: TGTGCCATCAGGTCGGGGGCGGGAAGGGGGCCCTACGAGCAGTACTTC. Translated, it gives CAIRSGAGRGPYEQYF. The chain uses TRBV10-3 and TRBJ2-7; D may be TRBD1 (7 bases). Trimming cost V 6 bases and J 2 bases, with 20 bases left between them. This CDR3 has 16 amino acids. Germline assignment: CDR1 ENHRY and CDR2 SYGVKD.

As regards this clone: The sample has other DNA sequences that encode this CDR3 too. This chain links TRBV20-1 with TRBJ2-7; no firm D call. Between the trimmed V and J ends, which lost 5 bases and 4 bases, there was a span of 6 bases. Germline-derived CDR1 and CDR2 are DFQATT and SNEGSKA (reference sequence). The CDR3 loop spans 10 amino acids. CDR3 bases: TGCAGTGCTTATTCGTACGAGCAGTACTTC. This gives the protein CSAYSYEQYF.

The chain joins TRBV5-4 to TRBJ2-1, with a weak D call TRBD2 (6 bases). Trimming stripped 0 bases from V and 1 base from J, with 8 bases between. Germline CDR1 and CDR2: SGHNT and YYREEE (reference sequence). This CDR3 contains 15 residues. The CDR3 loop is CASSLAGASYNEQFF. CDR3 nucleotide sequence: TGTGCCAGCAGCTTGGCGGGAGCGTCCTACAATGAGCAGTTCTTC.

The genes are TRBV30 and TRBJ2-1; TRBD2 matches at 16 bases. There are 20 residues in the CDR3. With V trimmed by 5 bases and J by 1 base, 14 bases remained unmatched. CDR1 and CDR2 (germline): GTSNPN, SVGIG (reference sequence). CDR3 DNA sequence: TGTGCCTGGCGATACCTGGGACTAGCGGGAGGGCCGGGGTCCTACAATGAGCAGTTCTTC. Its translation is CAWRYLGLAGGPGSYNEQFF.

The J gene is TRBJ1-5, the V gene TRBV12-3 or TRBV12-4; D uncertain. CDR3 length: 13 amino acids. V lost 6 bases and J lost 5, with 11 bases in between. DNA of the CDR3: TGTGCCAGCAGCCTTGACGGAGATCAGCCCCAGCATTTT. It yields the protein CASSLDGDQPQHF.

This rearrangement joins TRBV6-2 or TRBV6-3 to TRBJ2-1; 9 nucleotides match TRBD2. Germline V gene sequence: CDR1 MNHEY, CDR2 SVGEGT. The CDR3 contains 15 residues. Unmatched junction bases numbered 9, after V lost 5 bases and J lost 7 bases. Here the CDR3 DNA reads TGTGCCAGCAGTCACCAACCGGGACTAGCTAATGAGCAGTTCTTC. This translates into CASSHQPGLANEQFF.

This chain uses TRBV28 with TRBJ2-7; TRBD2 is a possible D gene (7 bases). Germline CDR1 is MDHEN and CDR2 is SYDVKM. Trimming left V 6 bases short and J 7 bases short, with 19 bases between. The CDR3 runs 14 residues. The CDR3 nucleotides read TGTGCCAGCAGCCGGCCAATCGGGGGGCAAGAGCAGTACTTC. This sequence encodes CASSRPIGGQEQYF.